One and the same sample provided the 17 T cell receptor beta chains below, sequenced in a study of identical twins. TCRdb re-analysed the 5' RACE reads in MiXCR, keeping a single row per CDR3 protein. The sample consists of 210,000 or so distinct CDR3 sequences, roughly 15% of them appearing once. These same data were also listed under a study on T cells expressing NK-cell markers.

Sequences were obtained from CD8+ T cells sorted from blood. These receptors originate from a woman aged 18-29 years in good health.

This clonotype turned up a few times. The chain employs TRBV10-3 and TRBJ2-5; 10 bases fit TRBD2. The CDR3 loop spans 16 amino acids. Germline CDR1 is ENHRY and CDR2 is SYGVKD. Trimming cost V 3 bases and J 5 bases; bases outside gene matches: 9. DNA of the CDR3: TGTGCCATCAGTGATCCCCTAGCGGGAGAGTCGGAGACCCAGTACTTC. Residues: CAISDPLAGESETQYF.

This clonotype was detected only once. V usage is TRBV7-6 and J usage is TRBJ2-5; 8 positions agree with TRBD2. CDR1 is SGHVS and CDR2 is FNYEAQ in the germline V gene. The CDR3 has 15 amino acids. V shed 5 bases, J shed 2 bases, and the junction held 7 bases outside the gene matches. The CDR3 nucleotides read TGTGCCAGCAGCCGCGCTAGCGGGCCTCAAGAGACCCAGTACTTC. It codes for CASSRASGPQETQYF.

The chain employs TRBV3-1 and TRBJ2-7, with D perhaps matching TRBD2 (5 bases). Trimming removed 0 bases from V and 2 bases from J, with 8 bases in between. Germline CDR1 and CDR2: LGHDT and YNNKEL (reference sequence). This CDR3 has 14 residues. CDR3 region: CASSQEAGTYEQYF. The CDR3, as DNA: TGTGCCAGCAGCCAAGAGGCCGGGACCTACGAGCAGTACTTC.

This clonotype was picked up a small number of times. V usage is TRBV5-4 and J usage is TRBJ2-7; 9 nucleotides align to TRBD2. The CDR3 totals 15 residues. The V gene end was trimmed by 3 bases and the J gene end by 4 bases; junction bases not matched to a gene: 8. The germline gives CDR1 SGHNT, CDR2 YYREEE (reference sequence). CDR3: CASSWTSAPTYEQYF. The CDR3 region has the DNA TGTGCCAGCAGCTGGACTAGCGCACCGACTTACGAGCAGTACTTC.

The chain has TRBV7-2 and TRBJ2-6; perhaps TRBD1 as D (6 bases). The CDR3 runs to 15 residues. V shed 1 base and J shed 4 bases, with 8 bases lying between them. Germline V gene sequence: CDR1 SGHTA, CDR2 FQGNSA. CDR3 DNA: TGTGCCAGCAGCTTAGTGGGGGCCGGGGCCAACGTCCTGACTTTC. Translation: CASSLVGAGANVLTF.

This clonotype was detected only a few times. The rearrangement uses TRBV5-6 and TRBJ2-3, with unresolved D. The CDR3 is 12 amino acids. CDR1 and CDR2 from the germline V gene are SGHDT and YYEEEE. Trimming shortened V by 1 base and J by 6 bases, and 6 bases separated the two germline ends. The CDR3 loop is CASSLSQDTQYF. The CDR3 region has the DNA TGTGCCAGCAGCTTGTCCCAGGATACGCAGTATTTT.

This chain connects TRBV19 to TRBJ2-1; possibly TRBD2 for D (6 bases). V lost 4 bases to trimming and J lost 9 bases, with 10 bases between them. From germline, CDR1 is LNHDA and CDR2 SQIVND (reference sequence). The CDR3 consists of 12 residues. The CDR3 protein is CASSSGASEQFF. Here the CDR3 DNA reads TGTGCCAGTAGTAGCGGGGCGAGTGAGCAGTTCTTC.

The V gene is TRBV25-1, the J gene TRBJ2-1; D is uncertain. Germline V gene lookup returns CDR1 MGHDK and CDR2 SYGVNS. The CDR3 runs to 13 residues. V was trimmed by 8 bases and J by 9 bases, leaving 17 bases between them. The DNA of the CDR3 is TGTGCCAGCTCCTCCTTCGAAGCAACTGAGCAGTTCTTC. It is translated as CASSSFEATEQFF.

This clonotype was observed a handful of times. The gene calls are TRBV6-2 or TRBV6-3 and TRBJ2-1; weak D call: TRBD1 (5 bases). CDR3 length: 10 residues. The germline gives CDR1 MNHEY, CDR2 SVGEGT. With 8 bases removed from V and 9 bases from J, the gap between germline ends came to 8 bases. CDR3 in amino acids: CASGQGEQFF. The CDR3 nucleotides are TGTGCCAGCGGGCAGGGTGAGCAGTTCTTC.

This chain's CDR3 is CASRPGTLTYEQYF. CDR3 nucleotide sequence: TGTGCCAGCCGCCCCGGGACGTTAACCTACGAGCAGTACTTC. The V and J genes are TRBV27 and TRBJ2-7, with D perhaps being TRBD1 or TRBD2 (5 bases each). Germline V CDR1 and CDR2: MNHEY, SMNVEV (reference sequence). V lost 8 bases and J 2 bases, leaving 16 bases between the germline ends. This CDR3 contains 14 residues.

The sample holds a few counts of this clonotype. V usage is TRBV12-3 or TRBV12-4 and J usage is TRBJ2-3, with 10 bases aligning to TRBD2. The CDR3 covers 16 residues. Unmatched junction bases numbered 6, after V lost 6 bases and J lost 0 bases. The chain's CDR3 is CASRGGTSVSTDTQYF. The CDR3 DNA is TGTGCCAGCAGGGGGGGGACTAGCGTTAGCACAGATACGCAGTATTTT.

In its sample, this clonotype was seen a few times. This rearrangement joins TRBV9 to TRBJ2-1; the D gene could be TRBD1 or TRBD2 (5 bases each). The CDR3 has 18 residues. V gave up 4 bases and J gave up 5 bases, with 25 bases separating them. Germline lookup yields CDR1 SGDLS and CDR2 YYNGEE. In DNA, the CDR3 is TGTGCCAGCAGCCCCCGATCCGCCGGGACCCCCTCAGACAATGAGCAGTTCTTC. Translating gives CASSPRSAGTPSDNEQFF.

This clonotype has a handful of counts. This chain uses TRBV6-2 or TRBV6-3 with TRBJ2-5; 7 bases fit TRBD1. CDR1 and CDR2 (germline): MNHEY, SVGEGT. The CDR3 is made up of 14 amino acids. V lost 6 bases and J lost 4; bases outside the gene matches: 8. In DNA, the CDR3 is TGTGCCAGCAGCAGAGGGACAGTCGGAGAGACCCAGTACTTC. Translated, it gives CASSRGTVGETQYF.

Many counts were recorded for this clonotype. This chain uses TRBV5-6 with TRBJ1-2; D ambiguous. This CDR3 region has 13 residues. V was pared by 0 bases and J by 2 bases, with 5 bases between. CDR1 SGHDT and CDR2 YYEEEE come from the germline V gene. CDR3 residues: CASSLGRNYGYTF. DNA for the CDR3: TGTGCCAGCAGCTTGGGCAGAAACTATGGCTACACCTTC.

The table lists this clonotype with many counts. This rearrangement joins TRBV5-6 to TRBJ1-2, with D possibly matching TRBD1 (6 bases). Germline values: CDR1 SGHDT, CDR2 YYEEEE. V was clipped by 1 base and J by 2 bases, with 12 bases between them. The CDR3 runs 15 residues. The CDR3 sequence is CASSLTYDRNYGYTF. In nucleotides, the CDR3 is TGTGCCAGCAGCTTGACCTACGACAGGAACTATGGCTACACCTTC.

This clonotype has just a few counts. One end of the junction varies from germline; a read error may be responsible. The J gene is TRBJ2-1, the V gene TRBV12-3 or TRBV12-4; TRBD2 agrees at 9 bases. The CDR3 runs to 19 residues. In nucleotides, the CDR3 is TGTGCCTGCAGTTTAGAGGTGACTAGCGGCCCCAGCTCCTACAATGAGCAGTTCTTC. Encoded protein: CACSLEVTSGPSSYNEQFF.

The V call is TRBV7-9, the J call TRBJ2-3, with a possible D match to TRBD1 (6 bases). The CDR3 runs 15 residues. The germline CDR1 and CDR2 sequences are SEHNR and FQNEAQ (reference sequence). The V gene lost 5 bases and the J gene lost 3 bases, with 15 bases spanning the gap. The CDR3 coding sequence is TGTGCCAGCAGCCCCCCCAGGGGTAAAACAGATACGCAGTATTTT. Amino acids: CASSPPRGKTDTQYF.